This T cell receptor beta chain was captured by sequencing in a study of blood T cell repertoires in COVID-19. Study information: Spain, Italy and the United States supplied samples that represented acute and convalescent COVID-19. PBMCs, B-cell-depleted T cells, or T cells provided the cDNA or gDNA that made up the material.

The CDR3 contains 15 residues. Germline V gene sequence: CDR1 LGHNA, CDR2 YSLEER. V was pared by 10 bases and J by 6 bases, with 7 bases of the junction left unmatched. As handled by the study authors: Amplification with reference gene primers provided the estimates of nucleated cell counts. The method was immunoSEQ multiplex PCR; TCRdb's version includes in-frame clones alone and lacks a portion of them. That table gives V, J and clone size, and the DNA gave D and trimming. Here the sample spans about 100,000 clones, around 66% being singletons. The source material was peripheral blood. The clonotype was recovered from a man of 80 years or more with acute or convalescent COVID-19. V and J are TRBV4-3 and TRBJ2-2; 14 bases agree with TRBD2. The CDR3 DNA is TGCGCCACCAGACCGGGACTAGCGGGAGCCGGGGAGCTGTTTTTT. Its translation: CATRPGLAGAGELFF.